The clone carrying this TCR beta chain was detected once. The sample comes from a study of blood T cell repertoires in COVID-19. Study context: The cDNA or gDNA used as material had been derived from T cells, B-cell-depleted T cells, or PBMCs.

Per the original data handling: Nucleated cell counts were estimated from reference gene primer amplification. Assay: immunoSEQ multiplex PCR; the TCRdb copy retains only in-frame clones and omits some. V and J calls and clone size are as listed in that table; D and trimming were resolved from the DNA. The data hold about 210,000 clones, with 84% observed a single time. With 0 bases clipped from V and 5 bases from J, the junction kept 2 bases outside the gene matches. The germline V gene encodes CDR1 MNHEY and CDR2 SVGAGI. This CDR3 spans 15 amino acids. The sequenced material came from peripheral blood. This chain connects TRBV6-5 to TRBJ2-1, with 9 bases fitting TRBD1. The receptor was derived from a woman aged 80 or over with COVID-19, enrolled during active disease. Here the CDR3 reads CASSYSTGGHNEQFF. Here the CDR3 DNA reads TGTGCCAGCAGTTACTCGACAGGGGGACACAATGAGCAGTTCTTC.